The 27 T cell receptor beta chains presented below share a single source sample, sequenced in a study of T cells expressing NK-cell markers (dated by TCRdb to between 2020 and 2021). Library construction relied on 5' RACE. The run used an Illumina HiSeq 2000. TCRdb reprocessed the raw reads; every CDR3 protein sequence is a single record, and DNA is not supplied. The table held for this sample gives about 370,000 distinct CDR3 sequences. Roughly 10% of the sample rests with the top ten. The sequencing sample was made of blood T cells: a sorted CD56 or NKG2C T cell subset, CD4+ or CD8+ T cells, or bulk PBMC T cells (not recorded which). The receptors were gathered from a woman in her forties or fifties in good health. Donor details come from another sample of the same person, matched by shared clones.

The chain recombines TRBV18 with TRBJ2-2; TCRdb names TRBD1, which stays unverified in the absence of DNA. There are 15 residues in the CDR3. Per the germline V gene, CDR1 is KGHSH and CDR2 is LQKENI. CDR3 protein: CASSPTGTDTGELFF.

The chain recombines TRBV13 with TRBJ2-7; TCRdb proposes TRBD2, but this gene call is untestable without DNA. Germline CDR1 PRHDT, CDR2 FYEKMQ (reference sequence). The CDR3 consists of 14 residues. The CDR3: CASSASRGGYEQYF. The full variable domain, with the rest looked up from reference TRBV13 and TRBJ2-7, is AAGVIQSPRHLIKEKRETATLKCYPIPRHDTVYWYQQGPGQDPQFLISFYEKMQSDKGSIPDRFSAQQFSDYHSELNMSSLELGDSALYFCASSASRGGYEQYFGPGTRLTVT.

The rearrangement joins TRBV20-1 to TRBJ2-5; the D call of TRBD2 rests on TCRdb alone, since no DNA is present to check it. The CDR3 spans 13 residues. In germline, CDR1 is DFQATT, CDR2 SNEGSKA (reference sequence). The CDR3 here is CSAPGLAASDQYF.

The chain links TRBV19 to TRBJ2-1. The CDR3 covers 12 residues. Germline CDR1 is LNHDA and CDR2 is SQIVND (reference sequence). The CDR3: CASSIGDYEQFF.

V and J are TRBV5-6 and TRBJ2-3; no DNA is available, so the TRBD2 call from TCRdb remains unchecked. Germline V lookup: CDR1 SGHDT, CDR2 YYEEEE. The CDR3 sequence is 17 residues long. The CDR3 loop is CASSGLAGGPSTDTQYF.

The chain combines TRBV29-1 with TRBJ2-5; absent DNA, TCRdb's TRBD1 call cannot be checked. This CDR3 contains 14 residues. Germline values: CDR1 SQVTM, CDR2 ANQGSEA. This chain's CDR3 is CSVLQGKGQETQYF.

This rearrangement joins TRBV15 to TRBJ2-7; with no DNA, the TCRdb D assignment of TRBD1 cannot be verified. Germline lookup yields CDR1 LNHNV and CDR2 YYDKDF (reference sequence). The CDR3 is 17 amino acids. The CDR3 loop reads CATSRLSGTGGAYEQYF.

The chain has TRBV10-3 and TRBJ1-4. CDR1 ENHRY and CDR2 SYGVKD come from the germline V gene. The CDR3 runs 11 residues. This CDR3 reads CAISMGEKLFF.

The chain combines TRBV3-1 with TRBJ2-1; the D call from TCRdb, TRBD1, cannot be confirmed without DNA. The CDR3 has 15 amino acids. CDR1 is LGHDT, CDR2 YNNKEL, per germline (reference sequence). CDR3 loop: CASSQAWGADNEQFF.

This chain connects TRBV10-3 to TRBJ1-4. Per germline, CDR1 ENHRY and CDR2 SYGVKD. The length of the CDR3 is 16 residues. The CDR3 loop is CAISSITGTAVEKLFF.

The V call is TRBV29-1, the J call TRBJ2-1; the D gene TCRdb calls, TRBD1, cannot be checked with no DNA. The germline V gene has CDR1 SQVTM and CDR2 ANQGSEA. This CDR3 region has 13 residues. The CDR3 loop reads CSVDPDVVNEQFF.

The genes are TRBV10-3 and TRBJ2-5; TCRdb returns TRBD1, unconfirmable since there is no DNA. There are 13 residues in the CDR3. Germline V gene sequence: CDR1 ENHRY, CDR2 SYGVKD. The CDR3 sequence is CATDRGRGETQYF.

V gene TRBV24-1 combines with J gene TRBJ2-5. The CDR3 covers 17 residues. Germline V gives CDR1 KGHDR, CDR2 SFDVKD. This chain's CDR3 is CATSDLQGDGPQETQYF.

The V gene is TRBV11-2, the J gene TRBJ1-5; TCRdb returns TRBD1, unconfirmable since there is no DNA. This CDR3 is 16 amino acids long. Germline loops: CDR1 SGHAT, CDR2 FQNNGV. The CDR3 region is CASSLSPWGRGQPQHF.

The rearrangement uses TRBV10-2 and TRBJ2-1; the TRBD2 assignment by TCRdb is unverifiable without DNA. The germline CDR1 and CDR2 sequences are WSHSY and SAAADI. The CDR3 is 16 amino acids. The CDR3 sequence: CASREGLAGGQDEQFF.

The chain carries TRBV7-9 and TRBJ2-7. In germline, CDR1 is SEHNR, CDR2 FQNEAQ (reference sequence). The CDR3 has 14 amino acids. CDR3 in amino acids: CASSTTGSSYEQYF.

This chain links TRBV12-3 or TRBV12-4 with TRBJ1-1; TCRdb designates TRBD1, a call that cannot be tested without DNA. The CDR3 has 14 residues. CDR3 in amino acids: CASSPHGGDTEAFF.

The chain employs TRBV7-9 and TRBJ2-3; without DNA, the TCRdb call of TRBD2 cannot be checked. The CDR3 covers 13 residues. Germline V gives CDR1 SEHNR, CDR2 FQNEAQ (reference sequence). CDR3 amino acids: CASSSPRADTQYF.

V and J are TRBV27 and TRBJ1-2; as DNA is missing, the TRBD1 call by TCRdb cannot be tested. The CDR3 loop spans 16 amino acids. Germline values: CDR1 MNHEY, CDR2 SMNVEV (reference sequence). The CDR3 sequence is CASSLLGDSPNYGYTF.

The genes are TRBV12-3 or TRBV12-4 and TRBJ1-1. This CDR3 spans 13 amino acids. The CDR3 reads CASSLMTNTEAFF.

CDR3: CSVEALAGGLNEQFF. This rearrangement joins TRBV29-1 to TRBJ2-1; TCRdb reports TRBD2, a call that lacks DNA to check it against. Germline V CDR1 and CDR2: SQVTM, ANQGSEA. This CDR3 spans 15 amino acids.

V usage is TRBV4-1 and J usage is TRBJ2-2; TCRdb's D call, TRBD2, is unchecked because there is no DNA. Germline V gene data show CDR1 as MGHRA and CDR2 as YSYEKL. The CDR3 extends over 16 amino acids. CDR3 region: CASSQVRGTSPGELFF.

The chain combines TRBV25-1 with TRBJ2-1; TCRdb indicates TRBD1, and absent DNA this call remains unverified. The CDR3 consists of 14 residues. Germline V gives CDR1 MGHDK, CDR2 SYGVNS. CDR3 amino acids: CASRSDRGYNEQFF.

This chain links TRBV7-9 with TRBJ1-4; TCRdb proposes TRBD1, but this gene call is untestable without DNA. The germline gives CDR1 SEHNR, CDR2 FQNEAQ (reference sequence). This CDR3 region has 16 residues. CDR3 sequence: CASSFPISGAGEKLFF.

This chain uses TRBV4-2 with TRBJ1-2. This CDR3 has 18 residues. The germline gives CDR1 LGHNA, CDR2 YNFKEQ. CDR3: CASSQEPTGPASNYGYTF.

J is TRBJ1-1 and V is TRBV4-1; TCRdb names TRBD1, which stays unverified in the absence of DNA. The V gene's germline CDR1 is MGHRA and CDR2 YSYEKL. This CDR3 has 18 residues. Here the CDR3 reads CASSQDPPGRGANTEAFF.

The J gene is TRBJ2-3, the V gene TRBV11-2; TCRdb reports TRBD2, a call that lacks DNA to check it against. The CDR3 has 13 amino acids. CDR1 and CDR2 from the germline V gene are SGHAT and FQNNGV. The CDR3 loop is CASSPTRLGTQYF.